What follows are 24 T cell receptor beta chains derived from one specimen sequenced in a study of cytomegalovirus exposure and HLA in healthy donors. A multiplex PCR was run with 60 Vbeta primers and 13 Jbeta primers. Generated by immunoSEQ multiplex PCR, the TCRdb table keeps only in-frame clones and is missing some. The sample shows 65,000 to 90,000 clones, roughly 77% of them seen only once. The sample consisted of PBMCs. The receptors stem from a man aged 60-69 years in good health and CMV-seronegative.

V usage is TRBV6-1 and J usage is TRBJ2-5; TRBD1 agrees at 11 bases. With V trimmed by 4 bases and J by 7 bases, 5 bases remained unmatched. The CDR3 is 14 amino acids. Germline-derived CDR1 and CDR2 are MNHNS and SASEGT. CDR3 sequence (DNA): TGTGCCAGCAGTGGCGGACAGGGGGCGCTGACCCAGTACTTC. Residues: CASSGGQGALTQYF.

The sample holds many counts of this clone. The rearrangement joins TRBV5-6 to TRBJ1-2; TRBD1 matches 9 bases. Germline CDR1 and CDR2: SGHDT and YYEEEE. The CDR3 loop spans 14 amino acids. Trimming cost V 4 bases and J 8 bases; bases outside gene matches: 9. CDR3: CASSARQGDRGYTF. The CDR3 bases are TGTGCCAGCAGCGCTCGACAGGGGGACCGCGGCTACACCTTC.

This chain uses TRBV29-1 with TRBJ2-7; 8 nucleotides align to TRBD2. Germline CDR1 SQVTM, CDR2 ANQGSEA. V trimming: 3 bases; J trimming: 5 bases; junction bases outside the gene matches: 6. The CDR3 covers 13 residues. In DNA form, the CDR3 reads TGCAGCGTTGAGGGTAGCGGGGCCCACGAGCAGTACTTC. Translation gives CSVEGSGAHEQYF.

The chain recombines TRBV6-5 with TRBJ1-3, with D hard to call. Germline V gene data show CDR1 as MNHEY and CDR2 as SVGAGI. The CDR3 runs 15 residues. The V end lost 6 bases, the J end lost 4 bases, and 16 bases lay between the germline ends. This chain's CDR3 is CASSGGPLSGNTIYF. CDR3 DNA sequence: TGTGCCAGCAGCGGAGGGCCTCTGAGCGGAAACACCATATATTTT.

The chain joins TRBV27 to TRBJ2-7; D is perhaps TRBD1 (7 bases). Deletions cut 1 base from V and 6 bases from J, with 19 bases between. Per germline, CDR1 MNHEY and CDR2 SMNVEV (reference sequence). CDR3 length: 16 residues. The CDR3 region has the DNA TGTGCCAGCAGTTTATTGGTTTTCGGGCAGGGGGGCGAGCAGTACTTC. Translating gives CASSLLVFGQGGEQYF.

This chain uses TRBV19 with TRBJ1-2; 8 bases are shared with TRBD1. Looked up from germline, CDR1 is LNHDA and CDR2 is SQIVND (reference sequence). The CDR3 totals 15 residues. After removal of 2 bases from V and 2 bases from J, the junction contained 4 bases not matched to a gene. The CDR3 spells CASSIQGAYNYGYTF. CDR3 in DNA: TGTGCCAGTAGTATACAGGGGGCGTACAACTATGGCTACACCTTC.

The chain joins TRBV6-6 to TRBJ2-3, with 10 bases aligning to TRBD1. Germline V gene sequence: CDR1 MNHNY, CDR2 SVGAGI (reference sequence). V lost 4 bases, J lost 6 bases, and 7 bases stayed unmatched. The CDR3 totals 15 residues. DNA for the CDR3: TGTGCCAGCAGTTTGGACAGGGGGTGGGGGGATACGCAGTATTTT. It translates to CASSLDRGWGDTQYF.

The J gene is TRBJ2-2, the V gene TRBV6-4; possibly TRBD2 for D (6 bases). Trimming shortened V by 3 bases and J by 6 bases, and 14 bases separated the two germline ends. The CDR3 has 15 amino acids. CDR1 is MRHNA, CDR2 SNTAGT, per germline. This CDR3 reads CASSERGGTPGELFF. As DNA, the CDR3 is TGTGCCAGCAGTGAACGTGGGGGGACCCCCGGGGAGCTGTTTTTT.

The chain employs TRBV7-3 and TRBJ2-1, with 10 bases fitting TRBD2. The V gene's germline CDR1 is SGHTA and CDR2 FQGTGA. The V and J ends lost 1 base and 5 bases, in that order; junction bases with no gene match: 14. This CDR3 has 19 amino acids. CDR3 region: CASSLNSHRAGGLHNEQFF. CDR3 DNA: TGTGCCAGCAGCTTAAATTCTCACAGAGCGGGGGGGCTTCACAATGAGCAGTTCTTC.

V is TRBV5-1 and J is TRBJ2-5, with 13 bases lining up with TRBD2. The J call is doubtful: the DNA matches TRBJ2-7 better. The CDR3 is made up of 15 amino acids. From germline, CDR1 is SGHRS and CDR2 YFSETQ. CDR3 loop: CASSWTSGGSYEQYF. The CDR3 bases are TGCGCCAGCAGCTGGACTAGCGGGGGTTCCTACGAGCAGTACTTC.

The gene calls are TRBV13 and TRBJ1-3, with 10 bases lining up with TRBD1. Germline lookup yields CDR1 PRHDT and CDR2 FYEKMQ (reference sequence). With V trimmed by 5 bases and J by 0 bases, 7 bases remained unmatched. This CDR3 has 17 amino acids. This CDR3 is CASSPATGGDSGNTIYF. DNA of the CDR3: TGTGCCAGCAGCCCGGCGACAGGGGGCGACTCTGGAAACACCATATATTTT.

The chain has TRBV19 and TRBJ2-2, with a tentative D call TRBD1 (6 bases). Germline lookup yields CDR1 LNHDA and CDR2 SQIVND (reference sequence). CDR3 size: 14 residues. V gave up 11 bases and J gave up 3 bases, with 16 bases separating them. CDR3 protein: CASKGTGYTGELFF. The CDR3 DNA reads as TGTGCCTCGAAGGGAACAGGGTACACCGGGGAGCTGTTTTTT.

This rearrangement joins TRBV6-1 to TRBJ2-7; perhaps TRBD1 as D (5 bases). This CDR3 has 14 residues. V lost 5 bases to trimming and J lost 1 base, with 12 bases between them. Germline V gives CDR1 MNHNS, CDR2 SASEGT. The CDR3 loop is CASSLLDRSYEQYF. The CDR3 region has the DNA TGTGCCAGCAGTCTACTCGACAGATCCTACGAGCAGTACTTC.

This chain joins TRBV5-1 and TRBJ2-3, with 10 bases identical to TRBD2. There are 18 residues in the CDR3. Germline CDR1 is SGHRS and CDR2 is YFSETQ. V shed 0 bases and J 5 bases; nucleotides not matched to a gene: 12. The CDR3 DNA follows: TGCGCCAGCAGCTTGGCCCCCCCTAGCGGGGGAGGACGAGATACGCAGTATTTT. It specifies CASSLAPPSGGGRDTQYF.

The V gene is TRBV19, the J gene TRBJ1-6, with 10 bases that match TRBD1. Germline CDR1 LNHDA, CDR2 SQIVND (reference sequence). This CDR3 has 19 amino acids. V trimming: 6 bases; J trimming: 6 bases; junction bases outside the gene matches: 17. The CDR3 reads CASRSSRDRGSGTNSPLHF. CDR3 sequence (DNA): TGTGCCAGTAGGAGCTCCCGGGACAGGGGATCGGGAACTAATTCACCCCTCCACTTT.

V gene TRBV19 combines with J gene TRBJ2-1; 10 bases align to TRBD2. Germline assignment: CDR1 LNHDA and CDR2 SQIVND (reference sequence). Losses at the gene ends were 3 bases for V and 4 bases for J; bases not matched to a gene: 18. The CDR3 runs to 20 residues. The CDR3 sequence: CASSMVLLAGASSGYNEQFF. In DNA, the CDR3 is TGTGCCAGTAGTATGGTTTTGCTAGCGGGGGCCAGTTCGGGTTACAATGAGCAGTTCTTC.

V is TRBV6-1 and J is TRBJ1-1; D possibly corresponds to TRBD1 (5 bases). This CDR3 is 14 amino acids long. Germline CDR1 reads MNHNS; CDR2 reads SASEGT. V gave up 4 bases and J gave up 0 bases, with 9 bases separating them. CDR3 bases: TGTGCCAGCAGTGCGACAGACCTGAACACTGAAGCTTTCTTT. It codes for CASSATDLNTEAFF.

This chain connects TRBV2 to TRBJ1-4, with 12 bases identical to TRBD1. Trimming at V came to 7 bases and at J to 8 bases, leaving 5 bases not matched to a gene. The CDR3 contains 14 residues. Germline CDR1 is SNHLY and CDR2 is FYNNEI. The CDR3 reads CASKSGTGGEKLFF. DNA of the CDR3: TGTGCCAGCAAATCAGGGACAGGGGGCGAAAAACTGTTTTTT.

This clone was recorded only once. This sequence joins TRBV15 and TRBJ1-5; D gene uncertain. The V end lost 5 bases, the J end lost 5 bases, and 10 bases lay between the germline ends. The CDR3 runs 13 residues. The V gene's germline CDR1 is LNHNV and CDR2 YYDKDF (reference sequence). CDR3 sequence reads: CATSVNRDQPQHF. CDR3 sequence (DNA): TGTGCCACCAGCGTTAATCGGGATCAGCCCCAGCATTTT.

The chain employs TRBV7-3 and TRBJ1-6; D perhaps matches TRBD1 (6 bases). CDR1 is SGHTA, CDR2 FQGTGA, per germline. V lost 5 bases and J lost 8, with 13 bases in between. The CDR3 length is 14 residues. DNA of the CDR3: TGTGCCAGCAGCGCCACAGGGAAGGATTCACCCCTCCACTTT. Its protein is CASSATGKDSPLHF.

This clone is a singleton in its sample. The J gene is TRBJ2-5, the V gene TRBV5-1, with D perhaps matching TRBD1 (6 bases). The DNA matches TRBJ2-7 better at its end, which makes the J call doubtful. The germline V gene encodes CDR1 SGHRS and CDR2 YFSETQ. CDR3 length: 15 residues. CDR3 region: CASSLTSQGKYEQYF. The CDR3 bases are TGCGCCAGCAGCTTGACGTCACAGGGAAAGTACGAGCAGTACTTC.

This clone was observed once. V and J are TRBV21-1 and TRBJ2-1; the DNA was not used to check the table's D call, TRBD1. TRBV21-1 is designated a pseudogene. The CDR3 runs to 15 residues. Here the CDR3 reads CASSKEDREVNEQFF. The CDR3 bases are TGTGCCAGCAGCAAAGAGGACAGGGAAGTCAATGAGCAGTTCTTC.

A single count supports this clone. The chain has TRBV11-2 and TRBJ1-4; 7 bases fit TRBD1. Germline V CDR1 and CDR2: SGHAT, FQNNGV. The CDR3 spans 16 residues. The J segment lost 8 bases and the V segment lost 4 bases, leaving 13 bases of the junction unmatched. The CDR3 DNA reads as TGTGCCAGCAGCTCGGGTACAGGGGTGGGGAAAGAAAAACTGTTTTTT. Amino acid sequence: CASSSGTGVGKEKLFF.

The genes are TRBV29-1 and TRBJ1-1; D is unresolved. V lost 7 bases to trimming and J lost 4 bases, with 16 bases between them. Per the germline V gene, CDR1 is SQVTM and CDR2 is ANQGSEA. The CDR3 extends over 13 amino acids. The CDR3 region has the DNA TGCAGCGCCCGTAGCGGGCCCAGCACTGAAGCTTTCTTT. The encoded protein is CSARSGPSTEAFF.